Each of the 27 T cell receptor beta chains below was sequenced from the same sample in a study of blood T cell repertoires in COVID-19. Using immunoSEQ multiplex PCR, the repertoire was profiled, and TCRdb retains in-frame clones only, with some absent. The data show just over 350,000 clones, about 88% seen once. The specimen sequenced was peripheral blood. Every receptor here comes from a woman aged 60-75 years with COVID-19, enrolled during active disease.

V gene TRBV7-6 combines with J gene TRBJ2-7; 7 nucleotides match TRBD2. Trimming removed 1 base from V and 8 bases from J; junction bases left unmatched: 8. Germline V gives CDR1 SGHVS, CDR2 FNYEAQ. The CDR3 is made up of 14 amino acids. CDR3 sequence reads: CASSLGPQGGKQYF. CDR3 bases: TGTGCCAGCAGCTTAGGTCCTCAGGGAGGGAAGCAGTACTTC.

CDR3 bases: TGTGCCAGCAGCTTAGGTACGGGGAGGTACAATGAGCAGTTCTTC. Protein sequence: CASSLGTGRYNEQFF. The chain recombines TRBV11-2 with TRBJ2-1; a weak D match, TRBD2 (6 bases). The V end lost 1 base, the J end lost 4 bases, and 11 bases lay between the germline ends. CDR1 is SGHAT and CDR2 is FQNNGV in the germline V gene. CDR3 size: 15 residues.

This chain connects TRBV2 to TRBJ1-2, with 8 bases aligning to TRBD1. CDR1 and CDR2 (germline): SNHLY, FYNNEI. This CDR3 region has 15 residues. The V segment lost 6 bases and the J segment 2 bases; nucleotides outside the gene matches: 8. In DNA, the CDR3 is TGTGCCAGCAGCCAGGGGGCTAGTAGGAACTATGGCTACACCTTC. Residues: CASSQGASRNYGYTF.

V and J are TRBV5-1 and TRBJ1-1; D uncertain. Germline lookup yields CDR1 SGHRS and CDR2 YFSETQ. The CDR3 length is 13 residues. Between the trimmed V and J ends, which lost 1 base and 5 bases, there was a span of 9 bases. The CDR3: CASSLKQDTEAFF. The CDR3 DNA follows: TGCGCCAGCAGCTTGAAGCAGGATACTGAAGCTTTCTTT.

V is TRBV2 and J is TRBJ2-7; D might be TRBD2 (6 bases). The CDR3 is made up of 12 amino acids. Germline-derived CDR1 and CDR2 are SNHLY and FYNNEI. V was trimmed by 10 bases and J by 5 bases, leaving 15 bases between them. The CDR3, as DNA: TGTGCCACCAGGGAGGATTCGGACGAGCAGTACTTC. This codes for CATREDSDEQYF.

The CDR3 nucleotides read TGTGCCAGCAGCCAGCTGTCGACAGGCTACTACACCTTC. This translates into CASSQLSTGYYTF. The rearrangement links TRBV3-1 (or the pseudogene TRBV3-2) to TRBJ1-2, with a weak D call TRBD1 (6 bases). Germline V CDR1 and CDR2: LGHDT, YNNKEL (reference sequence). The CDR3 is 13 residues long. The germline V and J ends were trimmed by 3 bases and 10 bases, with 15 bases remaining between them.

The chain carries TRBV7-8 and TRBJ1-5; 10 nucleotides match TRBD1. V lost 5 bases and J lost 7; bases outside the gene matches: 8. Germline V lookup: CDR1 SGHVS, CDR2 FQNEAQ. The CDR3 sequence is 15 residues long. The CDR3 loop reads CASSPEDRGDQPQHF. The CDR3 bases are TGTGCCAGCAGCCCCGAGGACAGGGGGGACCAGCCCCAGCATTTT.

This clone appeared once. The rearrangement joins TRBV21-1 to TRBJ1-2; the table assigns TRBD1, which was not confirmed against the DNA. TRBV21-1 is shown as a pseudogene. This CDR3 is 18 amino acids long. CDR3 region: CASSPKSGTGGGRYGYTF. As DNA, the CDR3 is TGTGCCAGCAGCCCTAAATCCGGGACAGGGGGCGGTAGGTATGGCTACACCTTC.

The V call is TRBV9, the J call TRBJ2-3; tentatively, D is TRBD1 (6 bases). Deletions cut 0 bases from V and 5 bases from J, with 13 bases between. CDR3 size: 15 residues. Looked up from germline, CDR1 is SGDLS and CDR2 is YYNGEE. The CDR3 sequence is CASSVEGRGQDTQYF. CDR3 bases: TGTGCCAGCAGCGTAGAAGGCAGGGGTCAAGATACGCAGTATTTT.

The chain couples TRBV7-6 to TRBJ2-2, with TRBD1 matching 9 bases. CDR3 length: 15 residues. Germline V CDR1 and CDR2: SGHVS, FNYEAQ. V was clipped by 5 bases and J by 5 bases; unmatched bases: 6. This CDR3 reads CASSAGTGRTGELFF. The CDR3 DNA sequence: TGTGCCAGCAGCGCCGGGACAGGGAGGACCGGGGAGCTGTTTTTT.

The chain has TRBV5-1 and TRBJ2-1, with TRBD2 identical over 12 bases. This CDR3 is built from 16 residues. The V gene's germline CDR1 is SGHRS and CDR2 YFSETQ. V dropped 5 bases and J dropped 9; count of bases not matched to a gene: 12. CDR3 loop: CASSGSSGGAGGEQFF. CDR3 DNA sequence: TGCGCCAGCAGTGGGTCTAGCGGGGGGGCCGGTGGTGAGCAGTTCTTC. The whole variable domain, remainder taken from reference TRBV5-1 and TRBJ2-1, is KAGVTQTPRYLIKTRGQQVTLSCSPISGHRSVSWYQQTPGQGLQFLFEYFSETQRNKGNFPGRFSGRQFSNSRSEMNVSTLELGDSALYLCASSGSSGGAGGEQFFGPGTRLTVL.

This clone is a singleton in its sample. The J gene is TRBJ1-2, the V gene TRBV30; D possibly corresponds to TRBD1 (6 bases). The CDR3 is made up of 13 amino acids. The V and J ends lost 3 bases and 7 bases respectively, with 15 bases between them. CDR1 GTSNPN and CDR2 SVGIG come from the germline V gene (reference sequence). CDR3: CAWRGAGEGGYTF. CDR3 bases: TGTGCCTGGAGAGGAGCAGGGGAAGGTGGCTACACCTTC.

As DNA, the CDR3 is TGTGCCAGCAGGGAGGACAGGGGGCCCGGGGAGCTGTTTTTT. Translation gives CASREDRGPGELFF. V and J are TRBV2 and TRBJ2-2, with 11 bases lining up with TRBD1. The CDR3 runs 14 residues. The junction had 3 bases not matched to a gene; V was cut back by 6 bases and J by 6 bases. Germline assignment: CDR1 SNHLY and CDR2 FYNNEI.

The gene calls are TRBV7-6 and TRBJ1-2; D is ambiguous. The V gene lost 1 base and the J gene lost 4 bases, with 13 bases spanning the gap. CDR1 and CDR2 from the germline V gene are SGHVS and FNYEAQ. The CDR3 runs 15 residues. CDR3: CASSLDSGNPYGYTF. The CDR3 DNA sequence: TGTGCCAGCAGCTTAGACTCAGGAAATCCCTATGGCTACACCTTC.

The CDR3: CASSIDRGNSPLHF. DNA for the CDR3: TGTGCCAGTAGTATAGACAGGGGAAATTCACCCCTCCACTTT. This chain joins TRBV19 and TRBJ1-6, with D perhaps matching TRBD1 (6 bases). The CDR3 is 14 residues long. From germline, CDR1 is LNHDA and CDR2 SQIVND (reference sequence). The V and J ends lost 0 bases and 7 bases respectively, with 7 bases between them.

CDR3 sequence: CSVLKAGNTEAFF. The CDR3 coding sequence is TGCAGCGTCCTGAAGGCGGGGAACACTGAAGCTTTCTTT. V usage is TRBV29-1 and J usage is TRBJ1-1; the D is unclear. This CDR3 comprises 13 residues. Germline-derived CDR1 and CDR2 are SQVTM and ANQGSEA. V was pared by 6 bases and J by 1 base, with 12 bases between.

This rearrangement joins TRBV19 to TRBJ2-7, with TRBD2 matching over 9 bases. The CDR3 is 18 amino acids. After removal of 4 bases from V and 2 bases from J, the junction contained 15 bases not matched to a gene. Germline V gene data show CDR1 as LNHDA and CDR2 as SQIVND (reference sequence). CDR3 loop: CASSSLGSGRPATYEQYF. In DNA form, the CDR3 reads TGTGCCAGTAGTAGTCTTGGTAGCGGGAGACCAGCTACCTACGAGCAGTACTTC.

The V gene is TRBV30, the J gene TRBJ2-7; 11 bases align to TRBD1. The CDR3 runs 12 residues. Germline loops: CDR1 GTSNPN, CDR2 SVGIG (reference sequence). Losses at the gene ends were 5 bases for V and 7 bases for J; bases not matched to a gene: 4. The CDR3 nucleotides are TGTGCCTGGGGACAGGGGGCGCGTGAGCAGTACTTC. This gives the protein CAWGQGAREQYF.

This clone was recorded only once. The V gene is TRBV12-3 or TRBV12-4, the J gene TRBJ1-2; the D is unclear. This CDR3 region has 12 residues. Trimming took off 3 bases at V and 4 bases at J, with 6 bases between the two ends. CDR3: CASSLTGYGYTF. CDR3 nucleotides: TGTGCCAGCAGTTTGACGGGCTATGGCTACACCTTC.

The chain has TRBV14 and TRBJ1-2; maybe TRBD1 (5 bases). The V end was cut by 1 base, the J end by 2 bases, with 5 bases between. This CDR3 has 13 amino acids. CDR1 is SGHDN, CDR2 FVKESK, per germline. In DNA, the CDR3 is TGTGCCAGCAGCCAAGGGACAAACTATGGCTACACCTTC. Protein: CASSQGTNYGYTF.

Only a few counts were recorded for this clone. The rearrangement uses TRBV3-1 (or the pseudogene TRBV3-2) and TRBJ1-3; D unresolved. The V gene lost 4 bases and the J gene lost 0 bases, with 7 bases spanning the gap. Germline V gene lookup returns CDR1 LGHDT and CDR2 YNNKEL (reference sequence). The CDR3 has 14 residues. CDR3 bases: TGTGCCAGCAGCCCCCAGGACTCTGGAAACACCATATATTTT. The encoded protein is CASSPQDSGNTIYF.

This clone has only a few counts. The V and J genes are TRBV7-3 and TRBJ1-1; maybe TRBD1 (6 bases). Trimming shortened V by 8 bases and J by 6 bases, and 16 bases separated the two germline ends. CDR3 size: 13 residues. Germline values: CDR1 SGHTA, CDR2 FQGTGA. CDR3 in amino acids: CASVMDSTSEAFF. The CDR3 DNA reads TGTGCCAGCGTCATGGACAGCACCTCTGAAGCTTTCTTT.

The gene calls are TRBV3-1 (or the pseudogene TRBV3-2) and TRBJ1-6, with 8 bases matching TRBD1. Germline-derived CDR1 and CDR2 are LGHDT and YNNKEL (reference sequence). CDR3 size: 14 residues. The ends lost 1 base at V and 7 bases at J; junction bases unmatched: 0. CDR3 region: CASSQGTGNSPLHF. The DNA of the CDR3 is TGTGCCAGCAGCCAAGGGACAGGGAATTCACCCCTCCACTTT.

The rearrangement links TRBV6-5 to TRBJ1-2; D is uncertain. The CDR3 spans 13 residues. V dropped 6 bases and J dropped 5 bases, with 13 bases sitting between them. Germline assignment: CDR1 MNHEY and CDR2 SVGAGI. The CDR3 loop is CASSTPLQYGYTF. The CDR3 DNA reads TGTGCCAGCAGCACCCCTCTCCAGTATGGCTACACCTTC.

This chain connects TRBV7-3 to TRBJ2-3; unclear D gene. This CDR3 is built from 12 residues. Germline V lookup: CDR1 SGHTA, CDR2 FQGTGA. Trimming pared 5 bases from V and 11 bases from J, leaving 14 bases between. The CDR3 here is CASSGDSTLQYF. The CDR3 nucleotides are TGTGCCAGCAGCGGTGACTCAACTCTGCAGTATTTT.

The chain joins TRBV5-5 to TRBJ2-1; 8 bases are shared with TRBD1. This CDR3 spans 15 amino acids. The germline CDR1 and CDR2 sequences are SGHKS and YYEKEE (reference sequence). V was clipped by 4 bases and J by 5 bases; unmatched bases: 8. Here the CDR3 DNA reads TGTGCCAGCAGCCTTGGACAGGGTGTTGACAATGAGCAGTTCTTC. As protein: CASSLGQGVDNEQFF.

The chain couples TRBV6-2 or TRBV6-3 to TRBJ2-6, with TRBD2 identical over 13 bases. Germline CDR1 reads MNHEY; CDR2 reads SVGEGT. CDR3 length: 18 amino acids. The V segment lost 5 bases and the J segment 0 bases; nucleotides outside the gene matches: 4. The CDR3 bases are TGTGCCAGCAGTAAAACTAGCGGGGGGGACTCTGGGGCCAACGTCCTGACTTTC. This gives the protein CASSKTSGGDSGANVLTF.